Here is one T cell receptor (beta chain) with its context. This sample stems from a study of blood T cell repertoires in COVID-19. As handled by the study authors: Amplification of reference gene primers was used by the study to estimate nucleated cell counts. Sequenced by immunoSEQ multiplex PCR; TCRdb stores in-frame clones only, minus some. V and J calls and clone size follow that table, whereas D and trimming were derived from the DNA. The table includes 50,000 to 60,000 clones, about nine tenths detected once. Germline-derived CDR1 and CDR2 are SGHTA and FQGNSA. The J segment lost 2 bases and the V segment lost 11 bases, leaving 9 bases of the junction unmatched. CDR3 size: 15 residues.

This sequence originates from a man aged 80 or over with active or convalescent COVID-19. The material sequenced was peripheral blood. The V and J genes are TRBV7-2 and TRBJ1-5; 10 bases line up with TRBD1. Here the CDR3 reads CAVTRQGAGNQPQHF. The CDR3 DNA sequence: TGTGCCGTAACCAGACAGGGGGCGGGCAATCAGCCCCAGCATTTT.